The clone carrying this TCR beta chain was observed a handful of times. Antigen: not known. This sample stems from a study of early T cells in non-severe SARS-CoV-2 infection. Whole-study context: The study sequenced bulk RNA from unsorted whole blood, with chains unpaired. The study's findings and limits: VDJdb matches were skewed toward anti-spike CD8 T cell responses.

Unique molecular identifiers were added to individual cDNA molecules. TCRdb re-derived calls from the 5' RACE reads in MiXCR, one entry per CDR3 protein. The sample has more than 65,000 distinct CDR3 sequences, 9.5% to 15% seen once. Sequencing was performed on whole blood, taken at baseline. The receptor comes from an adult who was a healthcare worker with PCR-confirmed SARS-CoV-2 infection or an uninfected control (not recorded which).

CDR3 nucleotide sequence: TGTGCCAGCAGCCAAGGGACCGTCCGCACAGATACGCAGTATTTT. Its translation: CASSQGTVRTDTQYF. This chain joins TRBV3-1 and TRBJ2-3; no clear D. The CDR3 contains 15 residues. Trimming took 1 base from V and 1 from J, leaving 9 bases between them. Germline V gives CDR1 LGHDT, CDR2 YNNKEL (reference sequence).